This T cell receptor beta chain is drawn from a study of blood T cell repertoires in COVID-19. The wider study: Researchers got acute and convalescent COVID-19 samples from the United States, Italy and Spain.

Assay used: immunoSEQ multiplex PCR; TCRdb lists only in-frame clones, some missing. Of 390,000 or so clones listed, around 86% were seen once; the top ten hold under 1.5%. Trimming took off 5 bases at V and 0 bases at J, with 17 bases between the two ends. The CDR3 extends over 16 amino acids. The germline CDR1 and CDR2 sequences are SGHTA and FQGNSA. The receptor was isolated from a woman in her twenties or thirties with active or convalescent COVID-19. V and J are TRBV7-2 and TRBJ2-7, with D possibly matching TRBD2 (6 bases). Source material: peripheral blood. This CDR3 is CASSPFPAGYSYEQYF. The CDR3 DNA reads TGTGCCAGCAGCCCCTTCCCAGCGGGCTACTCCTACGAGCAGTACTTC. The full variable domain, rest sourced from reference TRBV7-2 and TRBJ2-7, is GAGVSQSPSNKVTEKGKDVELRCDPISGHTALYWYRQSLGQGLEFLIYFQGNSAPDKSGLPSDRFSAERTGGSVSTLTIQRTQQEDSAVYLCASSPFPAGYSYEQYFGPGTRLTVT.